The subject of this entry is one T cell receptor beta chain. There are 14 residues in the CDR3. Germline loops: CDR1 MNHEY, CDR2 SVGAGI. V gave up 0 bases and J gave up 4 bases, with 8 bases separating them. The sample originates from a study of early T cells in non-severe SARS-CoV-2 infection. The protocol attached unique molecular identifiers to individual cDNA molecules. TCRdb passed the 5' RACE reads through MiXCR, listing each CDR3 protein once. The sample lists fewer than 120,000 distinct CDR3 sequences, around an eighth occurring once. The sample consisted of whole blood, taken at baseline. The TCR was taken from an adult who was a healthcare worker with PCR-confirmed SARS-CoV-2 infection or an uninfected control (not recorded which). The gene calls are TRBV6-5 and TRBJ2-3, with D uncertain. The CDR3 region has the DNA TGTGCCAGCAGTTACTCAGGTGGCGCAGATACGCAGTATTTT. Protein product: CASSYSGGADTQYF.